The 3 T cell receptor beta chains below come from one sample, sequenced in a study of CD8 T cells in ankylosing spondylitis. Study-level findings and limits: Ankylosing spondylitis blood appeared to be characterized by a TCR beta motif of eight highly homologous variants.

What these receptors recognize is not known. TCRdb re-called the 5' RACE reads with MiXCR, one entry per CDR3 protein. The data contain over 700,000 distinct CDR3 sequences, under 20% of them singletons. The source material was blood, either unsorted or a sorted T cell fraction (not recorded which). These receptors all come from a male donor with ankylosing spondylitis.

This clonotype was recorded only once. This chain connects TRBV13 to TRBJ2-7, with D unresolved. CDR1 and CDR2 (germline): PRHDT, FYEKMQ (reference sequence). Trimming pared 3 bases from V and 1 base from J, leaving 10 bases between. The CDR3 contains 14 residues. CDR3 sequence (DNA): TGTGCCAGCAGCTTGGAAAGAGCTTCCTACGAGCAGTACTTC. Translating it yields CASSLERASYEQYF.

J is TRBJ1-1 and V is TRBV6-5, with TRBD1 as a possible D gene (5 bases). Deletions cut 0 bases from V and 4 bases from J, with 15 bases between. CDR3 length: 16 residues. Germline CDR1 and CDR2: MNHEY and SVGAGI. In nucleotides, the CDR3 is TGTGCCAGCAGTTACTCCGATCAGGGTAAGGGCACTGAAGCTTTCTTT. Encoded protein: CASSYSDQGKGTEAFF.

This clonotype turned up a few times. The CDR3 loop reads CASSHLTDTQYF. The CDR3 region has the DNA TGTGCCAGCAGTCATCTTACAGATACGCAGTATTTT. V usage is TRBV12-3 or TRBV12-4 and J usage is TRBJ2-3; no definite D call. The CDR3 totals 12 residues. Between the trimmed V and J ends, which lost 5 bases and 3 bases, there was a span of 6 bases.